This T cell receptor (beta chain) was captured in a study of blood T cells in healthy people across ages. Germline V gene data show CDR1 as SGHRS and CDR2 as YFSETQ. The CDR3 loop spans 15 amino acids. V shed 1 base and J shed 4 bases, with 13 bases lying between them. Next came a second PCR, run for about 6 to 12 cycles, which used a sample-barcoded 5' primer along with a J-beta primer mix. TCRdb re-called the 5' RACE reads through MiXCR, storing one row per CDR3 protein. The sample comprises hundreds of thousands of distinct CDR3 sequences, 35% to 45% of which are singletons, and 20% to 25% rests with the top ten. Study results and limitations: Strong correlation existed between TCR beta diversity and naive T cell percentage.

Samples each yielded at least 5.5 micrograms of total RNA. For this clonotype: What it binds is unknown.

The TCR was taken from a woman aged 55 to 70 in good health. Sequenced material: blood. The chain couples TRBV5-1 to TRBJ2-3; the D gene is possibly TRBD1 (5 bases). In nucleotides, the CDR3 is TGCGCCAGCAGCTTGATGCAGGGTGGCCCAGATACGCAGTATTTT. Translating gives CASSLMQGGPDTQYF.